One and the same sample provided the 29 T cell receptor beta chains below, sequenced in a study of blood T cell repertoires in COVID-19. Here immunoSEQ multiplex PCR was the method, and the copy in TCRdb shows in-frame clones only, minus some. The sample includes about 120,000 clones, 82% of them seen just once. Material for sequencing was peripheral blood. These receptors all stem from a human donor in a cohort sampled during active COVID-19.

The V and J genes are TRBV6-5 and TRBJ2-7, with 8 bases matching TRBD2. Germline CDR1 reads MNHEY; CDR2 reads SVGAGI. The CDR3 covers 14 residues. V was clipped by 6 bases and J by 9 bases; unmatched bases: 13. The CDR3 sequence is CASRRGGLLPGQYF. The CDR3 DNA follows: TGTGCCAGCAGACGGGGGGGCCTCCTACCGGGGCAGTACTTC.

V usage is TRBV6-2 or TRBV6-3 and J usage is TRBJ2-7, with TRBD2 as a possible D gene (7 bases). This CDR3 contains 15 residues. Trimming left V 0 bases short and J 9 bases short, with 18 bases between. CDR1 is MNHEY, CDR2 SVGEGT, per germline. This CDR3 is CASSYSGGRDIAQYF. The CDR3 nucleotides read TGTGCCAGCAGTTACTCGGGGGGGAGGGACATCGCGCAGTACTTC.

This clone was counted a few times. The chain uses TRBV6-5 and TRBJ1-5, with D possibly TRBD1 on 5 matching bases. The V gene's germline CDR1 is MNHEY and CDR2 SVGAGI. The CDR3 runs 14 residues. The V end was cut by 2 bases, the J end by 6 bases, with 11 bases between. CDR3 sequence: CASSYQGIGQPQHF. CDR3 in DNA: TGTGCCAGCAGTTACCAGGGTATCGGTCAGCCCCAGCATTTT.

The V call is TRBV10-3, the J call TRBJ2-7, with a possible D match to TRBD2 (6 bases). Trimming left V 6 bases short and J 2 bases short, with 11 bases between. CDR3 length equals 13 residues. Germline CDR1 reads ENHRY; CDR2 reads SYGVKD. CDR3 in amino acids: CAISPGLPYEQYF. DNA of the CDR3: TGTGCCATCAGCCCGGGACTTCCCTACGAGCAGTACTTC.

This rearrangement joins TRBV5-6 to TRBJ1-2; D unresolved. The germline V gene has CDR1 SGHDT and CDR2 YYEEEE. V gave up 4 bases and J gave up 2 bases, with 6 bases separating them. This CDR3 region has 12 residues. CDR3 sequence reads: CASSTVNYGYTF. CDR3 coding DNA: TGTGCCAGCAGCACAGTCAACTATGGCTACACCTTC.

The chain recombines TRBV10-1 with TRBJ2-3; D might be TRBD2 (6 bases). From germline, CDR1 is WNHNN and CDR2 SYGVQD (reference sequence). The CDR3 runs 14 residues. The ends were cut back, 8 bases at V and 2 bases at J, with 14 bases in the middle. The CDR3 here is CASSRDSITDTQYF. Written as DNA, the CDR3 is TGCGCCAGCTCCAGGGACTCGATCACAGATACGCAGTATTTT.

This clone was observed a few times. This chain uses TRBV2 with TRBJ1-6; 11 positions match TRBD1. Unmatched junction bases numbered 10, after V lost 10 bases and J lost 8 bases. Germline V lookup: CDR1 SNHLY, CDR2 FYNNEI. This CDR3 is 15 amino acids long. The DNA of the CDR3 is TGTGCCACCTCATTTCGGACAGGGGGCGATTCACCCCTCCACTTT. This translates into CATSFRTGGDSPLHF.

The chain is built from TRBV5-1 and TRBJ1-1, with TRBD1 as a possible D gene (5 bases). In germline, CDR1 is SGHRS, CDR2 YFSETQ. V lost 0 bases, J lost 8 bases, and 17 bases lay in between. The CDR3 length is 15 residues. The CDR3 is CASSLGLGGSGEAFF. CDR3 nucleotides: TGCGCCAGCAGCTTGGGACTGGGGGGAAGTGGAGAAGCTTTCTTT.

This chain connects TRBV4-1 to TRBJ2-1; 10 bases line up with TRBD2. In germline, CDR1 is MGHRA, CDR2 YSYEKL. The CDR3 loop spans 18 amino acids. V was pared by 3 bases and J by 0 bases, with 8 bases of the junction left unmatched. CDR3: CASSQSGGAPSSYNEQFF. CDR3 nucleotides: TGCGCCAGCAGCCAGAGCGGGGGGGCCCCCAGCTCCTACAATGAGCAGTTCTTC.

The V call is TRBV19, the J call TRBJ2-3; 12 nucleotides agree with TRBD2. This CDR3 is 19 amino acids long. The germline V gene has CDR1 LNHDA and CDR2 SQIVND (reference sequence). V dropped 4 bases and J dropped 4; count of bases not matched to a gene: 15. The CDR3 sequence: CASSKGLAGGSHGADTQYF. Here the CDR3 DNA reads TGTGCCAGTAGTAAGGGACTAGCGGGCGGGAGCCACGGCGCAGATACGCAGTATTTT.

The chain joins TRBV28 to TRBJ2-5; TRBD1 matches at 7 bases. There are 15 residues in the CDR3. V lost 5 bases to trimming and J lost 3 bases; unmatched junction nucleotides: 9. Germline lookup yields CDR1 MDHEN and CDR2 SYDVKM. CDR3 nucleotide sequence: TGTGCCAGCAGTATCACCGGGACAGAGGAAGAGACCCAGTACTTC. Translated, it gives CASSITGTEEETQYF.

Comment on this clone: The sample has other DNA sequences that encode this CDR3 too. The CDR3 DNA reads as TGTGCCAGCAGTGTGTCGGGGTACACTGAAGCTTTCTTT. Residues: CASSVSGYTEAFF. This chain uses TRBV2 with TRBJ1-1; no clear D. The germline V and J ends were trimmed by 4 bases and 3 bases, with 9 bases remaining between them. The CDR3 loop spans 13 amino acids. Germline V gene lookup returns CDR1 SNHLY and CDR2 FYNNEI.

The chain carries TRBV10-2 and TRBJ2-5; 7 bases match TRBD1. The CDR3 runs to 14 residues. CDR1 is WSHSY, CDR2 SAAADI, per germline. J gave up 5 bases and V 3 bases, and 6 bases lay outside the gene matches. The CDR3 nucleotides are TGCGCCAGCAGTGAAGCAGGGGGTTGGGAGACCCAGTACTTC. Protein sequence: CASSEAGGWETQYF.

The rearrangement links TRBV24-1 to TRBJ2-1, with a tentative D call TRBD1 (6 bases). CDR3 length: 16 residues. The ends were cut back, 7 bases at V and 2 bases at J, with 17 bases in the middle. CDR1 KGHDR and CDR2 SFDVKD come from the germline V gene. CDR3 in DNA: TGTGCCACCAGCACTCAGGGGATTATCCCCTACAATGAGCAGTTCTTC. This gives the protein CATSTQGIIPYNEQFF.

The CDR3 is CASNTVSGYGYTF. For the CDR3, the DNA is TGTGCCAGCAACACCGTAAGCGGCTATGGCTACACCTTC. The chain carries TRBV5-6 and TRBJ1-2; D gene unclear. Trimming cost V 6 bases and J 4 bases, with 13 bases left between them. Germline CDR1 reads SGHDT; CDR2 reads YYEEEE. The CDR3 spans 13 residues.

The chain recombines TRBV6-5 with TRBJ2-1; TRBD2 agrees at 9 bases. Germline V gene data show CDR1 as MNHEY and CDR2 as SVGAGI. The CDR3 spans 16 residues. J lost 7 bases, V lost 0 bases, and 7 bases had no gene match. CDR3 region: CASSYSPSGVWNEQFF. Here the CDR3 DNA reads TGTGCCAGCAGTTACTCGCCTAGCGGGGTTTGGAATGAGCAGTTCTTC.

This chain uses TRBV7-9 with TRBJ2-3; tentatively, D is TRBD2 (6 bases). Germline V gene data show CDR1 as SEHNR and CDR2 as FQNEAQ (reference sequence). Trimming removed 6 bases from V and 0 bases from J, with 10 bases in between. This CDR3 contains 14 residues. CDR3 region: CASSQAGSTDTQYF. In nucleotides, the CDR3 is TGTGCCAGCAGTCAGGCGGGAAGCACAGATACGCAGTATTTT.

This clone was counted only a few times. The chain is built from TRBV11-2 and TRBJ2-3; 13 nucleotides align to TRBD2. Germline V gene sequence: CDR1 SGHAT, CDR2 FQNNGV. Trimming cost V 6 bases and J 1 base; bases outside gene matches: 7. The CDR3 length is 17 residues. The chain's CDR3 is CASSTSGGASGTDTQYF. The CDR3 coding sequence is TGTGCCAGCAGTACTAGCGGGGGGGCCTCGGGCACAGATACGCAGTATTTT.

V and J are TRBV10-2 and TRBJ1-6, with D possibly matching TRBD1 (6 bases). V was cut by 3 bases and J by 14 bases, with 17 bases left in between. Germline lookup yields CDR1 WSHSY and CDR2 SAAADI. CDR3 length: 14 amino acids. CDR3 amino acids: CASSDGQTFESLHF. CDR3 nucleotide sequence: TGCGCCAGCAGTGACGGACAGACATTTGAATCCCTCCACTTT.

The rearrangement uses TRBV6-2 or TRBV6-3 and TRBJ1-4; D gene unclear. CDR1 and CDR2 (germline): MNHEY, SVGEGT. V shed 2 bases and J shed 8 bases, with 9 bases lying between them. This CDR3 region has 13 residues. The CDR3 DNA is TGTGCCAGCAGTTACATCGAGGGAGAAAAACTGTTTTTT. Its protein product is CASSYIEGEKLFF.

The V and J genes are TRBV5-6 and TRBJ1-3; 11 bases fit TRBD1. Looked up from germline, CDR1 is SGHDT and CDR2 is YYEEEE. CDR3 length: 17 amino acids. After removal of 5 bases from V and 0 bases from J, the junction contained 7 bases not matched to a gene. Written as DNA, the CDR3 is TGTGCCAGCAGAACCCGGACAGGGGGCCGCTCTGGAAACACCATATATTTT. Protein: CASRTRTGGRSGNTIYF.

The chain uses TRBV5-1 and TRBJ1-6, with 7 bases fitting TRBD1. Germline CDR1 reads SGHRS; CDR2 reads YFSETQ. CDR3 length: 18 residues. Germline trimming cut 2 bases from V and 5 bases from J; bases unmatched to any gene: 13. This CDR3 is CASSFIPGQSGDNSPLHF. The CDR3 coding sequence is TGCGCCAGCAGCTTTATCCCGGGACAGTCAGGAGATAATTCACCCCTCCACTTT.

This clone was seen a handful of times. The chain has TRBV2 and TRBJ1-2; maybe TRBD1 (6 bases). Germline values: CDR1 SNHLY, CDR2 FYNNEI. V was pared by 3 bases and J by 5 bases, with 13 bases between. The CDR3 runs to 14 residues. The CDR3 loop is CASSETGTSYGYTF. Here the CDR3 DNA reads TGTGCCAGCAGTGAGACCGGGACATCTTATGGCTACACCTTC.

CDR3 nucleotides: TGTGCCAGCACCCTGGGCATGGGGCACGAGCAGTACTTC. It yields the protein CASTLGMGHEQYF. The chain combines TRBV12-3 or TRBV12-4 with TRBJ2-7, with D tentatively TRBD1 (5 bases). The CDR3 length is 13 residues. The V end was cut by 7 bases, the J end by 5 bases, with 15 bases between.

The V and J genes are TRBV7-6 and TRBJ1-4; TRBD1 agrees at 7 bases. The CDR3 loop spans 14 amino acids. The V gene end was trimmed by 5 bases and the J gene end by 5 bases; junction bases not matched to a gene: 5. Germline loops: CDR1 SGHVS, CDR2 FNYEAQ. CDR3 loop: CASSIGTANEKLFF. CDR3 nucleotide sequence: TGTGCCAGCAGCATCGGGACAGCAAATGAAAAACTGTTTTTT.

The V gene is TRBV6-6, the J gene TRBJ1-1; TRBD1 matches 7 bases. Germline V lookup: CDR1 MNHNY, CDR2 SVGAGI (reference sequence). V dropped 1 base and J dropped 5; count of bases not matched to a gene: 10. The CDR3 has 16 amino acids. CDR3 nucleotide sequence: TGTGCCAGCAGTTACTTGGTGACAGGGTATGGGACTGAAGCTTTCTTT. This translates into CASSYLVTGYGTEAFF.

CDR3 protein: CASSGGKETQYF. The DNA of the CDR3 is TGTGCCAGCAGCGGAGGAAAAGAGACCCAGTACTTC. This sequence joins TRBV2 and TRBJ2-5, with D maybe TRBD2 (5 bases). This CDR3 is 12 amino acids long. Germline CDR1 and CDR2: SNHLY and FYNNEI. V lost 6 bases to trimming and J lost 3 bases, with 8 bases between them.

In this sample, this clone turned up once. The CDR3 DNA follows: TGTGCCAGCAGTTATAGCGGCACTTTATCGTCCTATGGCTACACCTTC. Amino acids: CASSYSGTLSSYGYTF. The chain uses TRBV6-5 and TRBJ1-2; no clear D. Germline V lookup: CDR1 MNHEY, CDR2 SVGAGI. The CDR3 totals 16 residues. V gave up 3 bases and J gave up 4 bases, with 18 bases separating them.

On this clone: The same CDR3 arises from other DNA sequences in this sample as well. The chain couples TRBV2 to TRBJ2-5, with TRBD1 matching 7 bases. This CDR3 region has 12 residues. The trim removed 6 bases at V and 4 bases at J, leaving 2 bases unmatched. Germline CDR1 and CDR2: SNHLY and FYNNEI. The CDR3 spells CASRAGGETQYF. CDR3 coding DNA: TGTGCCAGCAGAGCAGGGGGAGAGACCCAGTACTTC.